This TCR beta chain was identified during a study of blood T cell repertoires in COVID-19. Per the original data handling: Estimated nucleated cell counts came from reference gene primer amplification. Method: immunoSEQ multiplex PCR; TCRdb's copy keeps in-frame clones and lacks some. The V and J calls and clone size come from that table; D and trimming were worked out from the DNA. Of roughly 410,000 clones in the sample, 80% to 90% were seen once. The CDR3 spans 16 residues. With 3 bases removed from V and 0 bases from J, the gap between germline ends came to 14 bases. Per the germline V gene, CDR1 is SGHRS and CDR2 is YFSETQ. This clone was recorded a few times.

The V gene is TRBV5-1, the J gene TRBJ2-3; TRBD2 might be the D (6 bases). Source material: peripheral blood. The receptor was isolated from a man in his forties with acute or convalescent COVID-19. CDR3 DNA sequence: TGCGCCAGCAGCTCGACCTGGACTACTAGCACAGATACGCAGTATTTT. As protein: CASSSTWTTSTDTQYF.